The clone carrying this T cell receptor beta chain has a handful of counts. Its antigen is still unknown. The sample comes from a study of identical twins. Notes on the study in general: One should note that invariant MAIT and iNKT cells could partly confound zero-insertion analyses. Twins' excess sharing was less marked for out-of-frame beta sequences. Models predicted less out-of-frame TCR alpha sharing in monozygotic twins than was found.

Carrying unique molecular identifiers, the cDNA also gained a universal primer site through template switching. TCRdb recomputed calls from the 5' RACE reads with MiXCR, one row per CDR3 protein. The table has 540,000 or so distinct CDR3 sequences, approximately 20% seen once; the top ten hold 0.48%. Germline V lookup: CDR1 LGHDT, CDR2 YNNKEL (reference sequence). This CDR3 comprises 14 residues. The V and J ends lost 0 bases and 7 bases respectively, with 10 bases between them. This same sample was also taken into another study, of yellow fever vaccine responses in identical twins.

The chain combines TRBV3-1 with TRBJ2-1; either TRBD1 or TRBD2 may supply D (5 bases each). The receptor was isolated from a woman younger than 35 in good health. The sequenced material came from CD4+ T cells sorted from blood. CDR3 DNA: TGTGCCAGCAGCCAAGATCTTTGGGGGAATGAGCAGTTCTTC. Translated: CASSQDLWGNEQFF.